This record concerns one TCR beta chain sequence. Its antigen is currently unknown. The draw of peripheral blood yielded around 9.6 milliliters from each donor. The data originate from a study of blood T cells in healthy people across ages. Study outcomes and limitations: Total diversity from one million sequenced T cells was likely underestimated. Not knowing donor CMV status may have confounded expanded clonotype changes.

CDR3 length: 13 amino acids. Trimming removed 0 bases from V and 2 bases from J, with 8 bases in between. Germline CDR1 and CDR2: DFQATT and SNEGSKA (reference sequence). A second roughly 6 to 12 cycle PCR used barcoded and J-beta primers. TCRdb fed the 5' RACE reads into MiXCR, producing one record per CDR3 protein. The sample lists some 1.4 million distinct CDR3 sequences; about 43% were seen once. Specimen: blood. The sequence was obtained from a woman aged 18 to 35 in good health. This chain links TRBV20-1 with TRBJ2-7; D gene ambiguous. The CDR3, as DNA: TGCAGTGCTAGAGATCCACCCACCTACGAGCAGTACTTC. It yields the protein CSARDPPTYEQYF.